This T cell receptor beta chain originates from a study of response to subunit inactivated influenza vaccine. TCRdb re-called the RT-PCR reads with MiXCR, one entry per CDR3 protein. The sample yields 800,000 or so distinct CDR3 sequences, less than 25% seen once. Material: PBMCs from blood, obtained roughly 5 days after vaccination. The sequence was collected from a man aged 50 or older who received an inactivated influenza vaccine.

The DNA for the CDR3 is TGCAGTGCTGGGGGGGGCAGCGGCGCAGATACGCAGTATTTT. This translates into CSAGGGSGADTQYF. This chain connects TRBV20-1 to TRBJ2-3, with D possibly matching TRBD2 (7 bases). With 5 bases removed from V and 4 bases from J, the gap between germline ends came to 16 bases. There are 14 residues in the CDR3. Looked up from germline, CDR1 is DFQATT and CDR2 is SNEGSKA (reference sequence).